These 7 T cell receptor beta chains originate from one sample sequenced in a study of shared clonotypes between healthy human individuals. Generated by immunoSEQ multiplex PCR, the TCRdb table keeps only in-frame clones and is missing some. Altogether around 440,000 clones are present, approximately 80% being singletons, with the ten largest covering about 11%. Sequenced sample: PBMCs. These receptors were taken from a woman between 40 and 55 years old in good health. Some clones in this sample may be carry-over from other donors' samples.

The gene calls are TRBV6-6 and TRBJ1-5, with D tentatively TRBD1 (5 bases). V was clipped by 0 bases and J by 3 bases, with 9 bases between them. This CDR3 contains 15 residues. CDR1 and CDR2 from the germline V gene are MNHNY and SVGAGI (reference sequence). The CDR3 here is CASSYSSTANQPQHF. In nucleotides, the CDR3 is TGTGCCAGCAGTTACTCATCGACAGCCAATCAGCCCCAGCATTTT.

About this clone itself: One base separates it from a far larger clone, so it is likely a read error. The J gene is TRBJ2-5, the V gene TRBV4-1; 8 nucleotides align to TRBD1. The germline gives CDR1 MGHRA, CDR2 YSYEKL. The trim removed 0 bases at V and 5 bases at J, leaving 8 bases unmatched. The CDR3 spans 16 residues. In nucleotides, the CDR3 is TGCGCCAGCAGCCAAGAAGGGGCAGGGGGCGCTGAGACCCAGTACTTC. Its translation is CASSQEGAGGAETQYF.

This chain uses TRBV7-9 with TRBJ1-3; 10 bases agree with TRBD1. The CDR3 is made up of 16 amino acids. V lost 5 bases, J lost 1 base, and 5 bases stayed unmatched. CDR1 SEHNR and CDR2 FQNEAQ come from the germline V gene (reference sequence). CDR3 nucleotides: TGTGCCAGCAGCGCTCGACAGGGGGCTTCTGGAAACACCATATATTTT. Amino acid sequence: CASSARQGASGNTIYF. Variable domain in full (rest from reference TRBV7-9 and TRBJ1-3): DTGVSQNPRHKITKRGQNVTFRCDPISEHNRLYWYRQTLGQGPEFLTYFQNEAQLEKSRLLSDRFSAERPKGSFSTLEIQRTEQGDSAMYLCASSARQGASGNTIYFGEGSWLTVV.

The chain is built from TRBV9 and TRBJ2-7; TRBD1 might be the D (6 bases). Germline values: CDR1 SGDLS, CDR2 YYNGEE. This CDR3 is built from 15 residues. Trimming pared 0 bases from V and 6 bases from J, leaving 16 bases between. The CDR3 DNA follows: TGTGCCAGCAGCGTAGATAGGGGGAGCTGGGGCGAGCAGTACTTC. Translating gives CASSVDRGSWGEQYF. Supplemented by reference TRBV9 and TRBJ2-7, the full variable domain reads DSGVTQTPKHLITATGQRVTLRCSPRSGDLSVYWYQQSLDQGLQFLIQYYNGEERAKGNILERFSAQQFPDLHSELNLSSLELGDSALYFCASSVDRGSWGEQYFGPGTRLTVT.

The CDR3 reads CASWGHFAYEQYF. As DNA, the CDR3 is TGTGCCAGCTGGGGACATTTTGCTTACGAGCAGTACTTC. The chain uses TRBV28 and TRBJ2-7; weak D call: TRBD1 (6 bases). Germline V CDR1 and CDR2: MDHEN, SYDVKM. The germline V and J ends were trimmed by 8 bases and 4 bases, with 15 bases remaining between them. There are 13 residues in the CDR3.

This clone was detected only once. The chain uses TRBV7-6 and TRBJ2-1, with 9 bases aligning to TRBD1. Germline CDR1 is SGHVS and CDR2 is FNYEAQ. Germline trimming cut 2 bases from V and 5 bases from J; bases unmatched to any gene: 1. CDR3 length equals 14 residues. The CDR3 DNA is TGTGCCAGCAGCTTACGGGACAGGGACAATGAGCAGTTCTTC. It encodes CASSLRDRDNEQFF.

The chain couples TRBV11-3 to TRBJ2-1; 10 bases are a match to TRBD1. With V trimmed by 1 base and J by 9 bases, 3 bases remained unmatched. CDR1 and CDR2 from the germline V gene are SGHNT and YENEEA. This CDR3 has 14 residues. The CDR3 DNA reads TGTGCCAGCAGCTTAGTGACAGGGGGCGGTGAGCAGTTCTTC. This encodes CASSLVTGGGEQFF.